One TCR beta chain is described in this entry. The data were obtained in a study of sequential checkpoint blockade in melanoma. At the level of the study: Patients were randomized 1:1 to nivolumab-then-ipilimumab or ipilimumab-then-nivolumab first-line. Maintenance nivolumab came after either treatment sequence.

Germline V gene data show CDR1 as SGHDT and CDR2 as YYEEEE. V dropped 4 bases and J dropped 2 bases, with 13 bases sitting between them. This CDR3 has 15 amino acids. Assay: immunoSEQ multiplex PCR; the TCRdb copy retains only in-frame clones and omits some. The repertoire holds roughly 30,000 clones, with 70% to 90% as singletons. This sample's treatment: randomized to nivolumab then ipilimumab (arm A) or the reverse (arm B). No patient had prior DNA-damaging chemotherapy. PBMC sorting kept live CD3+CD8+ cells without CD19 or CD56. The material sequenced was CD8+ T cells sorted from blood (inferred from file names), taken from a patient given nivolumab and ipilimumab in sequence. This chain links TRBV5-6 with TRBJ2-1; perhaps TRBD1 as D (6 bases). This TCR was sampled from a human donor with melanoma. This chain's CDR3 is CASSGRGGTYNEQFF. The CDR3 nucleotides read TGTGCCAGCAGCGGCAGGGGCGGTACCTACAATGAGCAGTTCTTC.